A single sample is the source of the 29 T cell receptor beta chains below, sequenced in a study of blood T cell repertoires in COVID-19. The assay was immunoSEQ multiplex PCR, and TCRdb's table has in-frame clones only and misses some. The sample includes more than 90,000 clones, roughly 88% of them seen just once. The specimen was peripheral blood. Receptors originate from a human donor in a cohort sampled during active COVID-19.

V is TRBV7-9 and J is TRBJ2-1; 8 nucleotides match TRBD2. CDR1 SEHNR and CDR2 FQNEAQ come from the germline V gene (reference sequence). V lost 5 bases, J lost 7 bases, and 10 bases stayed unmatched. This CDR3 has 15 amino acids. The CDR3 DNA is TGTGCCAGCAGCCGGGAGCGGGAGCTAGGGAATGAGCAGTTCTTC. This encodes CASSRERELGNEQFF.

Regarding this clone: The junction shows a germline mismatch at one end, possibly a read error. V gene TRBV15 combines with J gene TRBJ2-1; 7 positions agree with TRBD1. Germline lookup yields CDR1 LNHNV and CDR2 YYDKDF (reference sequence). This CDR3 spans 14 amino acids. The CDR3 region is CATSGDRERNEQFF. CDR3 in DNA: TGTGCCACCAGCGGAGACAGGGAACGCAATGAGCAGTTCTTC.

V usage is TRBV6-2 or TRBV6-3 and J usage is TRBJ2-2; D is perhaps TRBD2 (6 bases). The CDR3 extends over 13 amino acids. V gave up 5 bases and J gave up 6 bases, with 10 bases separating them. Looked up from germline, CDR1 is MNHEY and CDR2 is SVGEGT. The CDR3 DNA reads as TGTGCCAGCAGTCGGGACTTCTCCGGGGAGCTGTTTTTT. Amino acids: CASSRDFSGELFF.

This chain links TRBV28 with TRBJ2-4, with D possibly matching TRBD2 (6 bases). The ends were cut back, 5 bases at V and 7 bases at J, with 15 bases in the middle. This CDR3 contains 14 residues. Germline assignment: CDR1 MDHEN and CDR2 SYDVKM. CDR3 sequence (DNA): TGTGCCAGCAGTGGAGGCAGGGAGGCGAACATTCAGTACTTC. This codes for CASSGGREANIQYF.

The chain has TRBV4-1 and TRBJ1-5; D is unclear. Germline assignment: CDR1 MGHRA and CDR2 YSYEKL. The CDR3 sequence is 15 residues long. With 3 bases removed from V and 2 bases from J, the gap between germline ends came to 11 bases. In DNA, the CDR3 is TGCGCCAGCAGCCAGCGCCTTTTGGGCAATCAGCCCCAGCATTTT. Protein product: CASSQRLLGNQPQHF.

The gene calls are TRBV19 and TRBJ2-1; 9 positions agree with TRBD2. Per germline, CDR1 LNHDA and CDR2 SQIVND (reference sequence). CDR3 length: 17 amino acids. V shed 2 bases and J 5 bases; nucleotides not matched to a gene: 10. This chain's CDR3 is CASSIMGNSGGHNEQFF. The DNA for the CDR3 is TGTGCCAGTAGTATAATGGGTAATAGCGGGGGCCACAATGAGCAGTTCTTC.

The J gene is TRBJ2-7, the V gene TRBV7-9; 14 positions match TRBD2. There are 15 residues in the CDR3. Germline CDR1 is SEHNR and CDR2 is FQNEAQ (reference sequence). The V gene end was trimmed by 4 bases and the J gene end by 3 bases; junction bases not matched to a gene: 2. The CDR3 DNA follows: TGTGCCAGCAGCTGGGGGACTAGCGGGAGCTACGAGCAGTACTTC. Amino acid sequence: CASSWGTSGSYEQYF.

This clone came up once. This chain uses TRBV19 with TRBJ1-6; the match to TRBD1 covers 8 bases. Losses at the gene ends were 6 bases for V and 10 bases for J; bases not matched to a gene: 8. This CDR3 comprises 14 residues. From germline, CDR1 is LNHDA and CDR2 SQIVND (reference sequence). For the CDR3, the DNA is TGTGCCAGTAGCCCACAGGGGGGCGCCTCACCCCTCCACTTT. As protein: CASSPQGGASPLHF. Together with reference TRBV19 and TRBJ1-6, the CDR3 gives the full variable domain: DGGITQSPKYLFRKEGQNVTLSCEQNLNHDAMYWYRQDPGQGLRLIYYSQIVNDFQKGDIAEGYSVSREKKESFPLTVTSAQKNPTAFYLCASSPQGGASPLHFGNGTRLTVT.

This CDR3 is CASSPRTGESYEQYF. CDR3 nucleotides: TGTGCCAGCTCACCACGGACAGGGGAGAGTTACGAGCAGTACTTC. The chain employs TRBV18 and TRBJ2-7, with 9 nucleotides matching TRBD1. The CDR3 sequence is 15 residues long. Trimming took 1 base from V and 4 from J; bases not matched to a gene: 5. Germline values: CDR1 KGHSH, CDR2 LQKENI.

The gene calls are TRBV5-4 and TRBJ2-3; TRBD2 matches 10 bases. Germline loops: CDR1 SGHNT, CDR2 YYREEE (reference sequence). The CDR3 length is 14 residues. Losses at the gene ends were 5 bases for V and 4 bases for J; bases not matched to a gene: 4. CDR3 residues: CASRLAGVADTQYF. For the CDR3, the DNA is TGTGCCAGCAGGCTAGCGGGGGTGGCAGATACGCAGTATTTT.

This clone was observed a single time. The identical CDR3 is also encoded by other nucleotide sequences in the sample. The genes are TRBV6-5 and TRBJ1-5, with TRBD1 identical over 10 bases. CDR3 length equals 14 residues. V was pared by 6 bases and J by 6 bases, with 5 bases of the junction left unmatched. Germline lookup yields CDR1 MNHEY and CDR2 SVGAGI. CDR3 sequence: CASRGQGGGQPQHF. In DNA form, the CDR3 reads TGTGCCAGCAGAGGACAGGGGGGAGGTCAGCCCCAGCATTTT.

The chain joins TRBV7-2 to TRBJ2-3; the D is unclear. V gave up 3 bases and J gave up 4 bases, with 14 bases separating them. Germline values: CDR1 SGHTA, CDR2 FQGNSA. The CDR3 contains 15 residues. The CDR3 protein is CASSFLSVSSDTQYF. In DNA, the CDR3 is TGTGCCAGCAGCTTTCTGTCTGTGAGCTCAGATACGCAGTATTTT.

Here the CDR3 reads CASSQDSGLADTGELFF. Written as DNA, the CDR3 is TGTGCCAGCAGCCAAGACAGCGGACTAGCTGACACCGGGGAGCTGTTTTTT. This chain connects TRBV4-2 to TRBJ2-2; 8 nucleotides agree with TRBD2. V dropped 0 bases and J dropped 3; count of bases not matched to a gene: 6. Germline assignment: CDR1 LGHNA and CDR2 YNFKEQ. This CDR3 spans 17 amino acids.

V is TRBV10-3 and J is TRBJ2-3; 12 bases are a match to TRBD1. V lost 6 bases and J lost 2; bases outside the gene matches: 0. CDR1 and CDR2 from the germline V gene are ENHRY and SYGVKD. CDR3 length: 14 residues. CDR3 sequence: CAIRGQGATDTQYF. The CDR3 nucleotides are TGTGCCATCAGGGGACAGGGGGCCACAGATACGCAGTATTTT.

The CDR3 coding sequence is TGTGCCAGCAGCTCAGGCGGGGGGGTCAGCAATCAGCCCCAGCATTTT. It translates to CASSSGGGVSNQPQHF. V usage is TRBV5-6 and J usage is TRBJ1-5, with a weak D call TRBD1 (5 bases). The CDR3 loop spans 16 amino acids. V lost 3 bases and J 1 base, leaving 14 bases between the germline ends. Germline-derived CDR1 and CDR2 are SGHDT and YYEEEE.

The rearrangement joins TRBV27 to TRBJ1-2; D is uncertain. This CDR3 spans 14 amino acids. CDR1 is MNHEY, CDR2 SMNVEV, per germline (reference sequence). Between the trimmed V and J ends, which lost 5 bases and 7 bases, there was a span of 17 bases. DNA of the CDR3: TGTGCCAGCAGTCCACAACCACCGACTAGTGGCTACACCTTC. Amino acid sequence: CASSPQPPTSGYTF.

The chain couples TRBV27 to TRBJ1-1; TRBD1 matches 12 bases. Germline assignment: CDR1 MNHEY and CDR2 SMNVEV (reference sequence). The CDR3 contains 14 residues. Unmatched junction bases numbered 7, after V lost 9 bases and J lost 5 bases. This chain's CDR3 is CASKRDRGLTEAFF. CDR3 nucleotide sequence: TGTGCCAGTAAGCGGGACAGGGGGCTGACTGAAGCTTTCTTT.

This chain links TRBV6-1 with TRBJ2-2; unclear D gene. Germline V gene sequence: CDR1 MNHNS, CDR2 SASEGT. The ends were cut back, 0 bases at V and 9 bases at J, with 5 bases in the middle. The CDR3 spans 12 residues. The CDR3 DNA sequence: TGTGCCAGCAGTGAAGCAGCGAGGGAGCTGTTTTTT. Residues: CASSEAARELFF.

The rearrangement uses TRBV30 and TRBJ1-2, with D unresolved. Germline assignment: CDR1 GTSNPN and CDR2 SVGIG (reference sequence). V was shortened by 1 base and J by 5 bases, with 17 bases between the two germline ends. The CDR3 length is 15 residues. For the CDR3, the DNA is TGTGCCTGGAGTGCCTCGATACAGAGTCCGTATGGCTACACCTTC. Translation: CAWSASIQSPYGYTF.

The chain uses TRBV4-3 and TRBJ1-3, with 7 bases lining up with TRBD1. The trim removed 0 bases at V and 0 bases at J, leaving 5 bases unmatched. CDR3 length: 17 residues. Germline loops: CDR1 LGHNA, CDR2 YSLEER. The CDR3 DNA is TGCGCCAGCAGCCAAGAGAGGGGACAGTTCTCTGGAAACACCATATATTTT. It codes for CASSQERGQFSGNTIYF.

This rearrangement joins TRBV18 to TRBJ1-2; D unclear. Trimming pared 2 bases from V and 6 bases from J, leaving 7 bases between. The germline V gene has CDR1 KGHSH and CDR2 LQKENI. The CDR3 contains 12 residues. DNA of the CDR3: TGTGCCAGCTCACCAGGAGCGGATGGCTACACCTTC. It yields the protein CASSPGADGYTF. Using reference TRBV18 and TRBJ1-2 for the parts outside the CDR3, the full variable domain is NAGVMQNPRHLVRRRGQEARLRCSPMKGHSHVYWYRQLPEEGLKFMVYLQKENIIDESGMPKERFSAEFPKEGPSILRIQQVVRGDSAAYFCASSPGADGYTFGSGTRLTVV.

The rearrangement joins TRBV6-2 or TRBV6-3 to TRBJ2-1, with D perhaps TRBD2 (5 bases). This CDR3 comprises 15 residues. V was trimmed by 6 bases and J by 1 base, leaving 13 bases between them. The germline CDR1 and CDR2 sequences are MNHEY and SVGEGT. The CDR3 DNA reads as TGTGCCAGCAGCATAAGCGACTATTCCTACAATGAGCAGTTCTTC. Translating it yields CASSISDYSYNEQFF.

The chain uses TRBV28 and TRBJ2-3; weak D call: TRBD2 (6 bases). Germline V gene sequence: CDR1 MDHEN, CDR2 SYDVKM. This CDR3 has 20 residues. Trimming stripped 1 base from V and 4 bases from J, with 27 bases between. This CDR3 reads CASSLSGTLTVRSGADTQYF. The CDR3 region has the DNA TGTGCCAGCAGTTTATCCGGGACTTTAACCGTCCGGTCGGGGGCAGATACGCAGTATTTT.

The chain couples TRBV28 to TRBJ1-2; D is unclear. The V gene's germline CDR1 is MDHEN and CDR2 SYDVKM. The CDR3 extends over 13 amino acids. Trimming stripped 6 bases from V and 0 bases from J, with 8 bases between. CDR3 DNA sequence: TGTGCCAGCAGACAGACACCTAACTATGGCTACACCTTC. Translating it yields CASRQTPNYGYTF.

This rearrangement joins TRBV27 to TRBJ2-1, with a weak D call TRBD2 (6 bases). In germline, CDR1 is MNHEY, CDR2 SMNVEV (reference sequence). CDR3 length: 20 residues. V lost 0 bases to trimming and J lost 2 bases, with 23 bases between them. CDR3 amino acids: CASSLSPRVYGGRTYNEQFF. The CDR3 DNA is TGTGCCAGCAGTTTATCCCCGAGGGTATATGGAGGGCGTACCTACAATGAGCAGTTCTTC.

This sequence joins TRBV5-1 and TRBJ2-3; 9 bases match TRBD2. The junction had 6 bases not matched to a gene; V was cut back by 2 bases and J by 5 bases. CDR1 SGHRS and CDR2 YFSETQ come from the germline V gene. This CDR3 is 15 amino acids long. The DNA of the CDR3 is TGCGCCAGCAGCTTATTAGCGGGAGCCCTAGATACGCAGTATTTT. It encodes CASSLLAGALDTQYF.

The chain combines TRBV19 with TRBJ1-5; 7 bases are a match to TRBD1. Germline loops: CDR1 LNHDA, CDR2 SQIVND (reference sequence). J was trimmed by 3 bases and V by 3 bases; bases with no gene match: 8. The CDR3 has 16 amino acids. The CDR3 here is CASSIPRQGLNQPQHF. The DNA for the CDR3 is TGTGCCAGTAGTATCCCGAGACAGGGTCTCAATCAGCCCCAGCATTTT.

The V and J genes are TRBV30 and TRBJ2-1; no definite D call. The V gene lost 1 base and the J gene lost 5 bases, with 24 bases spanning the gap. The CDR3 spans 18 residues. Germline V gene lookup returns CDR1 GTSNPN and CDR2 SVGIG (reference sequence). CDR3 DNA: TGTGCCTGGAGTGAAGCCCACGGCAGGTCCGGAACAAACAATGAGCAGTTCTTC. It specifies CAWSEAHGRSGTNNEQFF.

The table lists this clone with a few counts. This chain connects TRBV2 to TRBJ1-2; weak D call: TRBD1 (5 bases). Trimming took 5 bases from V and 6 from J, leaving 10 bases between them. The CDR3 is 12 amino acids. From germline, CDR1 is SNHLY and CDR2 FYNNEI. The CDR3 sequence: CASSTDNDGYTF. The CDR3 coding sequence is TGTGCCAGCAGTACGGACAACGATGGCTACACCTTC.